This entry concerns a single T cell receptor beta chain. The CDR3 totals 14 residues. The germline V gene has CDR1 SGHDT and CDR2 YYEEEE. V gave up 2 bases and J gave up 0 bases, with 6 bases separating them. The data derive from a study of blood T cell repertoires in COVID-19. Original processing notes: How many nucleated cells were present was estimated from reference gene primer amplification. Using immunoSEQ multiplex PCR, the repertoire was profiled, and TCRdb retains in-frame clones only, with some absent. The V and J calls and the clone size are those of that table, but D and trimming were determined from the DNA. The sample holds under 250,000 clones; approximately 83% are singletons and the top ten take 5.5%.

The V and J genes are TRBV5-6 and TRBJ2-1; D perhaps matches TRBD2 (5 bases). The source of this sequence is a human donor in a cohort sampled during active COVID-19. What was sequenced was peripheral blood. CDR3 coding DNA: TGTGCCAGCAGCTTTGGGAGCTCCTACAATGAGCAGTTCTTC. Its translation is CASSFGSSYNEQFF.